This TCR beta chain was recorded in a study of cytomegalovirus exposure and HLA in healthy donors. Study-wide context: Earlier findings included some 120 million unique TCR beta sequences obtained from some 180 million T cells.

Vbeta (60) and Jbeta (13) primers were used in the PCR. Sequencing used immunoSEQ multiplex PCR; TCRdb keeps in-frame clones, though not all of them. This sample's clone table lists 100,000 to 150,000 clones. Findings and limits, study-wide: Later on, an analysis tied 15,000 to 20,000 TCR beta sequences to HLA alleles at 0.05 false discovery rate. Immune exposure information comprised only CMV serostatus.

With V trimmed by 5 bases and J by 2 bases, 6 bases remained unmatched. The CDR3 is 16 amino acids. In germline, CDR1 is MDHEN, CDR2 SYDVKM. Regarding this clone: Its target is unknown.

The gene calls are TRBV28 and TRBJ1-5, with 10 bases fitting TRBD1. Sequenced sample: PBMCs. The clonotype was recovered from a man aged 30 to 39 in good health and CMV-seronegative. Written as DNA, the CDR3 is TGTGCCAGCAGTGACCGGGACAGGGGCGGCAATCAGCCCCAGCATTTT. It codes for CASSDRDRGGNQPQHF.